Detailed here is one T cell receptor beta chain. The data were obtained in a study of blood T cell repertoires in COVID-19. Study overall: Samples representing acute and convalescent COVID-19 were sourced from the United States, Italy and Spain. Sources were T cells, B-cell-depleted T cells, or PBMCs; the material itself was cDNA or gDNA.

As processed by the authors: Amplification with reference gene primers provided the estimates of nucleated cell counts. Assay used: immunoSEQ multiplex PCR; TCRdb lists only in-frame clones, some missing. V and J calls and clone size are copied from that table; D and trimming were computed from the DNA. The repertoire holds 85,000 to 100,000 clones, with just over 90% as singletons. Material: peripheral blood. The TCR sequence derives from a man aged 55 to 70 with acute or convalescent COVID-19.

CDR3 in amino acids: CASSPGGASNQPQHF. Here the CDR3 DNA reads TGTGCCAGCAGCCCCGGGGGGGCCTCCAATCAGCCCCAGCATTTT. The rearrangement joins TRBV7-2 to TRBJ1-5, with D tentatively TRBD1 (6 bases). This CDR3 spans 15 amino acids. With 5 bases removed from V and 3 bases from J, the gap between germline ends came to 14 bases. Germline V gene sequence: CDR1 SGHTA, CDR2 FQGNSA.